Below, 20 T cell receptor beta chains from the same sample are listed, as sequenced in a study of blood T cell repertoires in COVID-19. The method was immunoSEQ multiplex PCR; TCRdb's version includes in-frame clones alone and lacks a portion of them. The sample has about 98,000 clones; around 81% are singletons. The sequenced material came from peripheral blood. The receptors come from a man between 60 and 75 years old with acute or convalescent COVID-19.

This chain uses TRBV30 with TRBJ1-3, with D unresolved. The CDR3 contains 13 residues. Trimming took 5 bases from V and 8 from J, leaving 16 bases between them. Germline loops: CDR1 GTSNPN, CDR2 SVGIG (reference sequence). The CDR3 bases are TGTGCCTGGGACCCCCAACCCGGGGACACCATATATTTT. Residues: CAWDPQPGDTIYF.

This clone was counted once. The chain uses TRBV6-5 and TRBJ1-2, with D tentatively TRBD1 (6 bases). The length of the CDR3 is 12 residues. CDR1 MNHEY and CDR2 SVGAGI come from the germline V gene. Trimming shortened V by 5 bases and J by 6 bases, and 10 bases separated the two germline ends. This CDR3 reads CASSPNRDGYTF. The CDR3 DNA reads TGTGCCAGCAGTCCAAACAGGGATGGCTACACCTTC.

In its sample, this clone was seen once. J is TRBJ2-7 and V is TRBV5-1; 10 positions match TRBD1. J was trimmed by 1 base and V by 4 bases; bases with no gene match: 5. The CDR3 extends over 15 amino acids. CDR1 is SGHRS and CDR2 is YFSETQ in the germline V gene. In nucleotides, the CDR3 is TGCGCCAGCAGCGCCTGGACAGGGGGATCCTACGAGCAGTACTTC. Protein sequence: CASSAWTGGSYEQYF.

The chain couples TRBV14 to TRBJ1-6, with a tentative D call TRBD1 (6 bases). This CDR3 contains 15 residues. Trimming removed 7 bases at V and 9 bases at J, with 19 bases between. The germline CDR1 and CDR2 sequences are SGHDN and FVKESK. The CDR3 here is CASIRSGTPFSPLHF. The CDR3 coding sequence is TGTGCCAGCATCCGATCGGGGACACCATTTTCACCCCTCCACTTT.

The chain joins TRBV5-8 to TRBJ2-1; TRBD2 matches at 14 bases. Germline lookup yields CDR1 SGHTS and CDR2 YDEGEE. The CDR3 runs 17 residues. Trimming at V came to 0 bases and at J to 8 bases, leaving 7 bases not matched to a gene. The CDR3: CASSLGLAGGPSDEQFF. In DNA, the CDR3 is TGTGCCAGCAGCTTGGGACTAGCGGGAGGGCCGAGCGATGAGCAGTTCTTC.

The V gene is TRBV29-1, the J gene TRBJ2-7; D remains unclear. V was pared by 5 bases and J by 6 bases, with 17 bases between. In germline, CDR1 is SQVTM, CDR2 ANQGSEA. CDR3 size: 13 residues. Here the CDR3 DNA reads TGCAGCGTTTCTTTTGAGATTTCGAGCGAGCAGTACGTC. Translated: CSVSFEISSEQYV.

The V gene is TRBV27, the J gene TRBJ2-1; 10 bases agree with TRBD2. CDR3 length equals 16 residues. Germline lookup yields CDR1 MNHEY and CDR2 SMNVEV (reference sequence). V lost 3 bases and J lost 7; bases outside the gene matches: 9. The CDR3 DNA follows: TGTGCCAGCAGTTTTTTTGGAAGCGGGGGGGGGAATGAGCAGTTCTTC. Translation gives CASSFFGSGGGNEQFF.

The chain uses TRBV3-1 (or the pseudogene TRBV3-2) and TRBJ1-1; D not certain. V lost 0 bases to trimming and J lost 0 bases, with 5 bases between them. Germline loops: CDR1 LGHDT, CDR2 YNNKEL (reference sequence). This CDR3 has 14 amino acids. DNA of the CDR3: TGTGCCAGCAGCCAAGATTATCTGAACACTGAAGCTTTCTTT. Its protein product is CASSQDYLNTEAFF.

V and J are TRBV27 and TRBJ2-5, with TRBD1 matching 7 bases. Germline loops: CDR1 MNHEY, CDR2 SMNVEV (reference sequence). Trimming at V came to 6 bases and at J to 4 bases, leaving 5 bases not matched to a gene. The CDR3 is 13 residues long. CDR3 sequence: CASRTGLRETQYF. CDR3 DNA: TGTGCCAGCAGGACAGGGCTACGAGAGACCCAGTACTTC.

The chain uses TRBV7-2 and TRBJ2-1, with a tentative D call TRBD1 (5 bases). Between the trimmed V and J ends, which lost 1 base and 7 bases, there was a span of 11 bases. This CDR3 is 14 amino acids long. Germline loops: CDR1 SGHTA, CDR2 FQGNSA. CDR3 sequence (DNA): TGTGCCAGCAGCTTAGAATGGGCAGGGAATGAGCAGTTCTTC. Its translation is CASSLEWAGNEQFF.

The table lists this clone with a few counts. The chain couples TRBV29-1 to TRBJ1-1; the match to TRBD1 covers 8 bases. This CDR3 has 14 residues. Germline assignment: CDR1 SQVTM and CDR2 ANQGSEA. V shed 1 base and J 5 bases; nucleotides not matched to a gene: 6. CDR3 sequence reads: CSVEGQGAGTEAFF. CDR3 DNA: TGCAGCGTTGAAGGGCAGGGGGCCGGGACTGAAGCTTTCTTT.

The rearrangement joins TRBV30 to TRBJ1-1, with TRBD1 matching 7 bases. The V and J ends lost 4 bases and 7 bases, in that order; junction bases with no gene match: 15. This CDR3 is built from 15 residues. In germline, CDR1 is GTSNPN, CDR2 SVGIG (reference sequence). Written as DNA, the CDR3 is TGTGCCTGGACCCCGAAGGGGGCAGCAGAGGGTGAAGCTTTCTTT. Translated: CAWTPKGAAEGEAFF.

This clone was observed a handful of times. J is TRBJ1-6 and V is TRBV7-3; no reliable D call. Trimming shortened V by 5 bases and J by 0 bases, and 14 bases separated the two germline ends. The CDR3 length is 17 residues. Germline CDR1 is SGHTA and CDR2 is FQGTGA. The chain's CDR3 is CASSEGRISSYNSPLHF. The CDR3 nucleotides are TGTGCCAGCAGCGAGGGCAGGATAAGCTCCTATAATTCACCCCTCCACTTT.

The sample holds a few counts of this clone. The CDR3 spells CASSQDTGAYGYTF. CDR3 DNA: TGCGCCAGCAGCCAAGATACAGGGGCCTATGGCTACACCTTC. The chain is built from TRBV4-1 and TRBJ1-2, with TRBD1 matching 7 bases. The CDR3 is made up of 14 amino acids. Trimming at V came to 0 bases and at J to 4 bases, leaving 2 bases not matched to a gene. Germline values: CDR1 MGHRA, CDR2 YSYEKL.

The chain uses TRBV5-1 and TRBJ2-1, with D perhaps TRBD2 (6 bases). CDR1 and CDR2 (germline): SGHRS, YFSETQ. V was pared by 0 bases and J by 1 base, with 8 bases between. This CDR3 is built from 15 residues. CDR3 in amino acids: CASSLAGESYNEQFF. The CDR3 DNA follows: TGCGCCAGCAGCTTGGCGGGGGAGTCCTACAATGAGCAGTTCTTC.

This chain joins TRBV18 and TRBJ1-3, with 7 bases identical to TRBD1. Looked up from germline, CDR1 is KGHSH and CDR2 is LQKENI. Unmatched junction bases numbered 4, after V lost 0 bases and J lost 2 bases. The CDR3 loop spans 16 amino acids. This CDR3 reads CASSPPTGNTGNTIYF. In DNA, the CDR3 is TGTGCCAGCTCACCACCGACAGGGAATACTGGAAACACCATATATTTT. The whole variable domain, filled in from reference TRBV18 and TRBJ1-3, reads NAGVMQNPRHLVRRRGQEARLRCSPMKGHSHVYWYRQLPEEGLKFMVYLQKENIIDESGMPKERFSAEFPKEGPSILRIQQVVRGDSAAYFCASSPPTGNTGNTIYFGEGSWLTVV.

This clone appeared once. The chain couples TRBV7-8 to TRBJ1-2; the D gene is possibly TRBD1 (6 bases). Trimming left V 5 bases short and J 4 bases short, with 17 bases between. Germline CDR1 reads SGHVS; CDR2 reads FQNEAQ. The CDR3 spans 15 residues. In DNA, the CDR3 is TGTGCCAGCAGCCCACATGGGGGCTTGGGCTATGGCTACACCTTC. It translates to CASSPHGGLGYGYTF.

The sample holds a few counts of this clone. This chain connects TRBV7-3 to TRBJ2-2; D possibly corresponds to TRBD2 (6 bases). The CDR3 covers 13 residues. Trimming left V 1 base short and J 8 bases short, with 8 bases between. Per the germline V gene, CDR1 is SGHTA and CDR2 is FQGTGA. The DNA of the CDR3 is TGTGCCAGCAGCTTAAGCGGGGTAGGGGAGCTGTTTTTT. Its protein product is CASSLSGVGELFF.

The chain uses TRBV30 and TRBJ2-1; D might be TRBD1 (6 bases). Between the trimmed V and J ends, which lost 3 bases and 5 bases, there was a span of 11 bases. The CDR3 extends over 13 amino acids. The germline V gene has CDR1 GTSNPN and CDR2 SVGIG (reference sequence). The CDR3 sequence: CAWSRGGDNEQFF. CDR3 sequence (DNA): TGTGCCTGGAGCAGGGGCGGAGACAATGAGCAGTTCTTC.

The V gene is TRBV6-5, the J gene TRBJ1-4, with TRBD1 matching over 9 bases. The ends lost 2 bases at V and 8 bases at J; junction bases unmatched: 6. Germline CDR1 MNHEY, CDR2 SVGAGI. This CDR3 is 15 amino acids long. The CDR3 protein is CASSYRGTGNEKLFF. CDR3 DNA: TGTGCCAGCAGTTACCGCGGGACAGGGAACGAAAAACTGTTTTTT.